The T cell receptor beta chain described here comes from a study of T cell responses to AZD1222 COVID-19 vaccine. Broader study findings: Repertoire sampling happened only post peak T cell response.

Method: immunoSEQ multiplex PCR; TCRdb's copy keeps in-frame clones and lacks some. Of approximately 110,000 clones listed, approximately 90% are singletons. Regarding this clone: Its target is unknown.

The TCR was taken from an adult in good health. The sequencing used peripheral blood, collected on day 0 of AZD1222 vaccination.

The CDR3 spells CASSPLRPGLGYEQYF. The DNA for the CDR3 is TGTGCCAGCAGCCCCCTCAGACCGGGACTAGGCTACGAGCAGTACTTC. This chain connects TRBV3-1 (or the pseudogene TRBV3-2) to TRBJ2-7, with 8 bases lining up with TRBD2. CDR3 length equals 16 residues. CDR1 is LGHDT, CDR2 YNNKEL, per germline (reference sequence). J lost 3 bases, V lost 4 bases, and 11 bases had no gene match.